This entry concerns a single T cell receptor (beta chain). Its antigen is unknown. PCR was performed using 60 Vbeta and 13 Jbeta primers. TCRdb keeps only in-frame clones here, not all; method: immunoSEQ multiplex PCR. The sample records 200,000 to 250,000 clones, around four fifths being singletons. The data originate from a study of cytomegalovirus exposure and HLA in healthy donors. Looking at the study overall: When 350 to 400 donors were genotyped, roughly 80% of them were found to fall in the Caucasian-associated ancestry cluster. Study findings and constraints: Most TCRs appeared rarely, but some public TCRs recurred in many donors.

The CDR3 is 16 residues long. CDR1 and CDR2 from the germline V gene are SGHRS and YFSETQ. Specimen: PBMCs. The sequence was collected from a woman aged 60-75 years in good health and CMV-seropositive. V and J are TRBV5-1 and TRBJ2-5; 10 positions agree with TRBD2. The DNA end is a closer match to TRBJ2-7, so the J assignment may be wrong. CDR3 sequence (DNA): TGCGCCAGCAGCGAAACGGGACTAGCGCGATCCTACGAGCAGTACTTC. Its protein product is CASSETGLARSYEQYF.